This T cell receptor beta chain originates from a study of blood T cell repertoires in COVID-19 (dated by TCRdb to the early 2020s). Study-level background: Samples from collaborators originated in the United States, Italy and Spain and spanned both the acute and convalescent phases of COVID-19. Subjects who had been exposed to COVID-19, were actively infected with it, or had recovered from it provided the deeply sampled blood TCRbeta repertoires that made up the dataset. HLA class I and class II types, where available, came from metadata supplied by the sample provider rather than from assay-based typing. The repertoires were made available in a free public database intended to serve as a resource for research on the immune response to SARS-CoV-2. Samples were obtained from the ongoing ImmuneRACE study (first 160 participants) and from about 1,300 subjects provided by 6 global collaborators. The material from the prospective study consisted of cDNA or gDNA derived from T cells, B-cell-depleted T cells, or PBMCs. A de-identified subject ID, COVID-19 status, age in years and sex were almost always included in the sample metadata.

On this clone itself: Its target antigen remains unknown. Per-base quality was not reported, and no clone a single base away is much larger than it.

The CDR3, cysteine through phenylalanine, is 15 amino acids long. Just CDR3 DNA is preserved here, 45 bases in frame from base 1. V ends up 4 bases short and J 6 bases short, with an unmatched junction base count of 11. CDR1 and CDR2 are drawn from the germline V gene: ENHRY, SYGVKD. TCRbeta CDR3 regions were amplified from genomic DNA by means of the immunoSEQ Assay, a bias-controlled multiplex PCR. The paper's processing steps were these. The number of nucleated cells in each sample was estimated by amplification of reference gene primers within the assay. To quantify the absolute abundance of each unique TCRbeta CDR3 rearrangement, sequence reads were collapsed and filtered. For each sample, productive Simpson clonality was calculated by taking the square root of Simpson's diversity index across productive rearrangements. This immuneACCESS table, as held by TCRdb, lists in-frame sequences with V and J called but not all clones. Of the missing ones, under half trace to an unresolved V gene in checked studies; the others have no known cause. That table gives V, J and clone size, and the DNA gave D and trimming. This sample lists over 150,000 clones; over 75% were detected once. The ten largest clones capture 18% of the sample.

One collaborating source in Seattle enrolled patients while the patients were actively infected and followed the patients over time throughout the course of disease. The collaborating institutions used their own protocols to collect whole blood in K2EDTA tubes. For TCRbeta analysis, collaborator samples were shipped as frozen whole blood, as isolated PBMCs, or as DNA extracted from either sample type. The study at large found these results: Clinical and demographic metadata were provided uncurated, with the amount varying by source and participant.

The sequencing input was peripheral blood. The rearranged segments are TRBV10-3 and TRBJ1-1; 7 middle bases align to TRBD1. The sequence derives from a man aged 50-59 years with COVID-19, enrolled during active disease. The DNA sequence reads TGTGCCATCAGTGGGGACAGCCGGAAGACTTCTGAAGCTTTCTTT. Its protein is CAISGDSRKTSEAFF.